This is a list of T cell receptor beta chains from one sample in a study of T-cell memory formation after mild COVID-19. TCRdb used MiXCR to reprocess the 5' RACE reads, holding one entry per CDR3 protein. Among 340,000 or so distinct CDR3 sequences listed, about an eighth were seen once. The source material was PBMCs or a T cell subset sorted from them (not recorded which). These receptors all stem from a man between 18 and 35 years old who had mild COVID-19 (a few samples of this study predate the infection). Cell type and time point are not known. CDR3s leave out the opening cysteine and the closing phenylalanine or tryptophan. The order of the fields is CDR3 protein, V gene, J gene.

CDR3aa: ASSLAGENTQY
v_gene: TRBV7-9
j_gene: TRBJ2-3

CDR3aa: ASSSQSWGQNEQF
v_gene: TRBV12-3/TRBV12-4
j_gene: TRBJ2-1

CDR3aa: ASSYSGGGQY
v_gene: TRBV6-5
j_gene: TRBJ2-7

CDR3aa: ASSFSGRREQY
v_gene: TRBV12-3/TRBV12-4
j_gene: TRBJ2-7

CDR3aa: ASSHGSGVFNYGYT
v_gene: TRBV4-3
j_gene: TRBJ1-2

CDR3aa: ASSSYRQSNEGLLF
v_gene: TRBV7-2
j_gene: TRBJ1-4

CDR3aa: ASRTGGGTEAF
v_gene: TRBV12-3/TRBV12-4
j_gene: TRBJ1-1

CDR3aa: ASSSKSTGELF
v_gene: TRBV7-3
j_gene: TRBJ2-2

CDR3aa: ASSPGGGAETQY
v_gene: TRBV7-3
j_gene: TRBJ2-5

CDR3aa: ASSPVGGRDPGELF
v_gene: TRBV12-3/TRBV12-4
j_gene: TRBJ2-2

CDR3aa: SAFPGQYNEQF
v_gene: TRBV20-1
j_gene: TRBJ2-1

CDR3aa: AWSPRANYGYT
v_gene: TRBV30
j_gene: TRBJ1-2

CDR3aa: VTSPITSLNGYT
v_gene: TRBV10-3
j_gene: TRBJ1-2

CDR3aa: ASSQEGRGTETQY
v_gene: TRBV4-2
j_gene: TRBJ2-5

CDR3aa: ASSADGGYNQPQH
v_gene: TRBV5-6
j_gene: TRBJ1-5

CDR3aa: ASSIDFGSYEQY
v_gene: TRBV11-2
j_gene: TRBJ2-7

CDR3aa: ASSQDRRATQY
v_gene: TRBV3-1
j_gene: TRBJ2-5

CDR3aa: AISGTRQETQY
v_gene: TRBV10-3
j_gene: TRBJ2-5